This entry lists 17 T cell receptor beta chains sequenced from one sample in a study of cytomegalovirus exposure and HLA in healthy donors. PCR used 60 Vbeta primers and 13 Jbeta primers. Here immunoSEQ multiplex PCR was the method, and the copy in TCRdb shows in-frame clones only, minus some. Of 120,000 to 150,000 clones in the sample, roughly 80% are singletons; the top ten hold 5% to 6.5%. The sequenced sample was PBMCs. The receptors come from a young man in good health and CMV-seropositive.

The chain links TRBV4-1 to TRBJ1-4; D is perhaps TRBD1 (6 bases). The CDR3 is 17 residues long. The V end was cut by 5 bases, the J end by 0 bases, with 16 bases between. CDR1 is MGHRA and CDR2 is YSYEKL in the germline V gene. The CDR3 reads CASSYPGHDATNEKLFF. The CDR3 bases are TGCGCCAGCAGCTATCCGGGACACGATGCAACTAATGAAAAACTGTTTTTT.

The J gene is TRBJ1-1, the V gene TRBV5-5; maybe TRBD1 (5 bases). The CDR3 runs to 13 residues. Germline CDR1 and CDR2: SGHKS and YYEKEE (reference sequence). Trimming stripped 6 bases from V and 4 bases from J, with 13 bases between. The CDR3 sequence is CASNHAGGTEAFF. In DNA form, the CDR3 reads TGTGCCAGCAACCATGCGGGGGGCACTGAAGCTTTCTTT.

This chain connects TRBV19 to TRBJ2-5; D gene unclear. Deletions cut 2 bases from V and 4 bases from J, with 8 bases between. This CDR3 has 13 amino acids. Looked up from germline, CDR1 is LNHDA and CDR2 is SQIVND (reference sequence). CDR3 DNA: TGTGCCAGTAGTATACAGTTCCCAGAGACCCAGTACTTC. This gives the protein CASSIQFPETQYF.

This clone has just a few counts. This chain joins TRBV27 and TRBJ2-7, with TRBD1 as a possible D gene (6 bases). V lost 6 bases, J lost 4 bases, and 13 bases lay in between. This CDR3 has 13 residues. Germline-derived CDR1 and CDR2 are MNHEY and SMNVEV (reference sequence). This chain's CDR3 is CASRPLGGYEQYF. The CDR3 region has the DNA TGTGCCAGCAGGCCCCTAGGGGGTTACGAGCAGTACTTC.

The table lists this clone with a count of one. This chain connects TRBV27 to TRBJ2-3; 9 bases line up with TRBD1. CDR3 length: 15 residues. Germline V gene lookup returns CDR1 MNHEY and CDR2 SMNVEV (reference sequence). J was trimmed by 2 bases and V by 3 bases; bases with no gene match: 3. Here the CDR3 DNA reads TGTGCCAGCAGTTTGGGACAGGGTTTCACAGATACGCAGTATTTT. This codes for CASSLGQGFTDTQYF.

The chain has TRBV27 and TRBJ2-7; 7 nucleotides match TRBD2. Per germline, CDR1 MNHEY and CDR2 SMNVEV (reference sequence). The V gene end was trimmed by 5 bases and the J gene end by 4 bases; junction bases not matched to a gene: 2. This CDR3 region has 12 residues. The CDR3 bases are TGTGCCAGCAGTCGCGGGGGATACGAGCAGTACTTC. This codes for CASSRGGYEQYF.

This clone has just a few counts. One end of the junction is discordant with germline, which a read error may explain. The chain uses TRBV19 and TRBJ2-4; TRBD1 matches 9 bases. Germline V gives CDR1 LNHDA, CDR2 SQIVND (reference sequence). The CDR3 loop spans 15 amino acids. Here the CDR3 DNA reads TGTGCCAGCCGGGACAGGGCTTTAGCCAAAAACAGTCAGTACTTC. Translated: CASRDRALAKNSQYF.

The V and J genes are TRBV7-2 and TRBJ2-5; 8 bases map to TRBD1. After removal of 2 bases from V and 5 bases from J, the junction contained 7 bases not matched to a gene. CDR1 SGHTA and CDR2 FQGNSA come from the germline V gene. This CDR3 region has 15 residues. The CDR3 is CASSLFQGAGETQYF. CDR3 DNA sequence: TGTGCCAGCAGCTTATTTCAGGGGGCGGGTGAGACCCAGTACTTC.

The V gene is TRBV6-6, the J gene TRBJ1-1; D call uncertain. V was trimmed by 6 bases and J by 11 bases, leaving 16 bases between them. Germline V gene data show CDR1 as MNHNY and CDR2 as SVGAGI (reference sequence). The CDR3 has 12 residues. CDR3 protein: CASSNEGFMAFF. The CDR3 DNA sequence: TGTGCCAGCAGCAACGAGGGTTTTATGGCTTTCTTT.

The rearrangement links TRBV5-1 to TRBJ2-1; 8 bases match TRBD1. The CDR3 length is 15 residues. The trim removed 0 bases at V and 4 bases at J, leaving 3 bases unmatched. Germline V gene lookup returns CDR1 SGHRS and CDR2 YFSETQ. The chain's CDR3 is CASSLVTGAYNEQFF. CDR3 nucleotide sequence: TGCGCCAGCAGCTTGGTGACAGGGGCGTACAATGAGCAGTTCTTC.

This chain joins TRBV9 and TRBJ1-1; 8 positions agree with TRBD1. V shed 5 bases, J shed 6 bases, and the junction held 9 bases outside the gene matches. Per germline, CDR1 SGDLS and CDR2 YYNGEE. The CDR3 totals 14 residues. As DNA, the CDR3 is TGTGCCAGCAGACAAGTGACAGGGGTAGCTGAAGCTTTCTTT. Protein: CASRQVTGVAEAFF.

The chain is built from TRBV6-1 and TRBJ2-5, with 10 bases lining up with TRBD2. This CDR3 contains 15 residues. Germline CDR1 and CDR2: MNHNS and SASEGT. V shed 5 bases and J 3 bases; nucleotides not matched to a gene: 6. CDR3 nucleotide sequence: TGTGCCAGCAGTCGCAGCGGGGGGGATAAAGAGACCCAGTACTTC. This encodes CASSRSGGDKETQYF.

The chain carries TRBV9 and TRBJ1-1, with D possibly being TRBD1 (5 bases). The V end lost 3 bases, the J end lost 1 base, and 7 bases lay between the germline ends. The CDR3 sequence is 13 residues long. The germline V gene encodes CDR1 SGDLS and CDR2 YYNGEE. Here the CDR3 reads CASSGQQNTEAFF. The CDR3 coding sequence is TGTGCCAGCAGCGGACAGCAGAACACTGAAGCTTTCTTT.

Here the CDR3 DNA reads TGTGCCATCAGTGCTTTTTTAGGGGAAGATGGAAACACCATATATTTT. This sequence encodes CAISAFLGEDGNTIYF. V gene TRBV10-3 combines with J gene TRBJ1-3; possibly TRBD1 for D (5 bases). The CDR3 sequence is 16 residues long. Trimming cost V 4 bases and J 3 bases, with 16 bases left between them. Germline V gene lookup returns CDR1 ENHRY and CDR2 SYGVKD.

This clone was recorded once. At one of its ends the junction is not consistent with the germline gene, which may arise from a read error. The chain recombines TRBV15 with TRBJ2-1; perhaps TRBD2 as D (5 bases). The CDR3 is 13 amino acids. The germline V gene has CDR1 LNHNV and CDR2 YYDKDF (reference sequence). This CDR3 is CATSSPTGLKGIF. In DNA, the CDR3 is TGTGCCACCAGCAGCCCAACCGGACTGAAGGGAATCTTC.

This clone is a singleton in its sample. The genes are TRBV12-5 and TRBJ2-7, with 8 bases matching TRBD2. The CDR3 covers 16 residues. CDR1 is LGHNT, CDR2 FRNRAP, per germline. The V and J ends lost 5 bases and 2 bases, in that order; junction bases with no gene match: 11. CDR3 coding DNA: TGTGCTAGTGGTCTTCGGACTGCGCGGGGGGCCTACGAGCAGTACTTC. This codes for CASGLRTARGAYEQYF.

This sequence joins TRBV28 and TRBJ1-4; TRBD1 might be the D (5 bases). Germline V CDR1 and CDR2: MDHEN, SYDVKM. The V end was cut by 2 bases, the J end by 8 bases, with 9 bases between. This CDR3 is built from 13 residues. The CDR3 DNA reads TGTGCCAGCAGTTTAAGCAGGGTCGAAAAACTGTTTTTT. It is translated as CASSLSRVEKLFF.